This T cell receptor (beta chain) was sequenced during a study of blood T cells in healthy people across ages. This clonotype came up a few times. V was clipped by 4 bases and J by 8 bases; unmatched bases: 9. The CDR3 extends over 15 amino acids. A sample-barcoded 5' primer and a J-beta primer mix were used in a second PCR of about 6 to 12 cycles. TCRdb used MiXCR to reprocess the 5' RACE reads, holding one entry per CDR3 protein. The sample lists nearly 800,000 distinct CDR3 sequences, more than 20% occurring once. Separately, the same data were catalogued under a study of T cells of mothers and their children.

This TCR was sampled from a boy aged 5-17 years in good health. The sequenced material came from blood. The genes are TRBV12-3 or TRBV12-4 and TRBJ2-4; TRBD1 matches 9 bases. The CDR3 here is CASSSKQGAWDIQYF. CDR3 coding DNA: TGTGCCAGCAGTTCGAAACAGGGGGCGTGGGACATTCAGTACTTC.